The 15 T cell receptor beta chains below all came from one sample that was sequenced in a study of T cell repertoires in ileal Crohn's disease. The table came from immunoSEQ multiplex PCR; TCRdb's copy has only in-frame clones and leaves some out. The data hold around 14,000 clones, with less than 85% observed a single time. The sequencing input was ileal tissue. The receptors were sampled from an adult with Crohn's disease.

This chain links TRBV6-5 with TRBJ1-5; 7 nucleotides line up with TRBD1. The CDR3 has 14 residues. The V gene end was trimmed by 2 bases and the J gene end by 3 bases; junction bases not matched to a gene: 1. Germline CDR1 reads MNHEY; CDR2 reads SVGAGI. The CDR3 spells CASSYRGPNQPQHF. In DNA form, the CDR3 reads TGTGCCAGCAGTTACAGGGGGCCCAATCAGCCCCAGCATTTT.

This clone came up a few times. V and J are TRBV7-3 and TRBJ2-1; the D gene is possibly TRBD1 (5 bases). The germline gives CDR1 SGHTA, CDR2 FQGTGA. V lost 0 bases and J 12 bases, leaving 15 bases between the germline ends. The CDR3 loop spans 14 amino acids. The CDR3 DNA reads as TGTGCCAGCAGCTTAACTGGGGCCTCAATGAGGCAGTTCTTC. It encodes CASSLTGASMRQFF.

This sequence joins TRBV9 and TRBJ2-5; 10 nucleotides line up with TRBD1. Germline-derived CDR1 and CDR2 are SGDLS and YYNGEE. V was clipped by 0 bases and J by 5 bases; unmatched bases: 4. The CDR3 spans 15 residues. CDR3 protein: CASSVEGQGTETQYF. CDR3 nucleotides: TGTGCCAGCAGCGTAGAGGGACAGGGGACGGAGACCCAGTACTTC.

The chain links TRBV27 to TRBJ1-1; D might be TRBD1 (5 bases). This CDR3 contains 13 residues. CDR1 and CDR2 from the germline V gene are MNHEY and SMNVEV (reference sequence). V lost 5 bases and J lost 4, with 11 bases in between. CDR3 nucleotides: TGTGCCAGCAGTATCCGGAGGGGCACTGAAGCTTTCTTT. It encodes CASSIRRGTEAFF.

In this sample, this clone turned up once. J is TRBJ1-6 and V is TRBV19, with D perhaps matching TRBD1 (5 bases). With 5 bases removed from V and 4 bases from J, the gap between germline ends came to 18 bases. Germline V gives CDR1 LNHDA, CDR2 SQIVND (reference sequence). The CDR3 is 17 residues long. CDR3 sequence (DNA): TGTGCCAGTAGTTCCTCCCGCCGGGACCCATATAATTCACCCCTCCACTTT. It specifies CASSSSRRDPYNSPLHF.

The chain uses TRBV10-1 and TRBJ2-2; D gene ambiguous. CDR3 length: 16 amino acids. CDR1 is WNHNN and CDR2 is SYGVQD in the germline V gene (reference sequence). V was trimmed by 8 bases and J by 2 bases, leaving 18 bases between them. CDR3 loop: CASSMVGRANTGELFF. CDR3 DNA sequence: TGCGCCAGCTCCATGGTCGGACGAGCCAACACCGGGGAGCTGTTTTTT.

V usage is TRBV9 and J usage is TRBJ1-2, with TRBD1 as a possible D gene (6 bases). The CDR3 spans 15 residues. Trimming shortened V by 3 bases and J by 7 bases, and 19 bases separated the two germline ends. Germline values: CDR1 SGDLS, CDR2 YYNGEE. CDR3 sequence (DNA): TGTGCCAGCAGCGGACCCGGGACAATGGTTGGTGGCTACACCTTC. Translating gives CASSGPGTMVGGYTF.

This clone turned up a few times. This rearrangement joins TRBV2 to TRBJ1-2, with 7 nucleotides matching TRBD1. The germline V gene encodes CDR1 SNHLY and CDR2 FYNNEI. V trimming: 8 bases; J trimming: 2 bases; junction bases outside the gene matches: 11. This CDR3 region has 15 residues. CDR3 DNA: TGTGCCAGCCAGAGGGAACAGGGGTCGAACTATGGCTACACCTTC. Amino acid sequence: CASQREQGSNYGYTF.

The table lists this clone with a count of one. V usage is TRBV2 and J usage is TRBJ2-2, with D possibly TRBD2 on 6 matching bases. Germline V gene lookup returns CDR1 SNHLY and CDR2 FYNNEI. The V end lost 6 bases, the J end lost 0 bases, and 17 bases lay between the germline ends. The CDR3 extends over 17 amino acids. CDR3 bases: TGTGCCAGCAGCGGGACTTTTTCAACAGCGAACACCGGGGAGCTGTTTTTT. This gives the protein CASSGTFSTANTGELFF.

The chain has TRBV7-9 and TRBJ1-1; tentatively, D is TRBD1 (5 bases). The V and J ends lost 1 base and 7 bases respectively, with 10 bases between them. Germline lookup yields CDR1 SEHNR and CDR2 FQNEAQ (reference sequence). This CDR3 has 13 residues. CDR3 amino acids: CASSLGQSLEAFF. The DNA for the CDR3 is TGTGCCAGCAGCTTAGGACAGAGCCTTGAAGCTTTCTTT. The complete variable domain, with remaining parts taken from reference TRBV7-9 and TRBJ1-1, reads DTGVSQNPRHKITKRGQNVTFRCDPISEHNRLYWYRQTLGQGPEFLTYFQNEAQLEKSRLLSDRFSAERPKGSFSTLEIQRTEQGDSAMYLCASSLGQSLEAFFGQGTRLTVV.

In its sample, this clone ranks as medium-sized (0.01 to 0.1%). The gene calls are TRBV6-1 and TRBJ1-4; TRBD1 might be the D (6 bases). The germline gives CDR1 MNHNS, CDR2 SASEGT. The CDR3 contains 14 residues. V was shortened by 3 bases and J by 8 bases, with 13 bases between the two germline ends. CDR3 in DNA: TGTGCCAGCAGTGACACAGGGATACAGGAAAAACTGTTTTTT. Translating it yields CASSDTGIQEKLFF.

V and J are TRBV18 and TRBJ2-7, with 7 bases matching TRBD2. V shed 2 bases and J 7 bases; nucleotides not matched to a gene: 11. Germline CDR1 and CDR2: KGHSH and LQKENI. The CDR3 has 15 residues. The CDR3: CASSPGASGPIEQYF. In nucleotides, the CDR3 is TGTGCCAGCTCACCAGGGGCTAGCGGACCTATTGAGCAGTACTTC.

The chain carries TRBV11-3 and TRBJ2-1; 8 bases agree with TRBD2. In germline, CDR1 is SGHNT, CDR2 YENEEA. This CDR3 comprises 14 residues. V lost 4 bases, J lost 5 bases, and 4 bases stayed unmatched. CDR3 amino acids: CASSSGGQNNEQFF. CDR3 DNA: TGTGCCAGCAGCTCGGGGGGGCAGAACAATGAGCAGTTCTTC. Together with reference TRBV11-3 and TRBJ2-1, the CDR3 gives the full variable domain: EAGVVQSPRYKIIEKKQPVAFWCNPISGHNTLYWYLQNLGQGPELLIRYENEEAVDDSQLPKDRFSAERLKGVDSTLKIQPAELGDSAVYLCASSSGGQNNEQFFGPGTRLTVL.

This sequence joins TRBV5-1 and TRBJ1-4; TRBD1 matches 8 bases. This CDR3 spans 15 amino acids. V dropped 1 base and J dropped 6; count of bases not matched to a gene: 5. Per the germline V gene, CDR1 is SGHRS and CDR2 is YFSETQ. For the CDR3, the DNA is TGCGCCAGCAGCTTGCGGGCAGGGGGCGATGAAAAACTGTTTTTT. This gives the protein CASSLRAGGDEKLFF.

The rearrangement links TRBV19 to TRBJ1-1, with 8 bases fitting TRBD1. V gave up 7 bases and J gave up 10 bases; unmatched junction bases: 11. From germline, CDR1 is LNHDA and CDR2 SQIVND (reference sequence). The CDR3 runs 13 residues. CDR3 nucleotides: TGTGCCAGTAACCAGGGGGCGGAGAAGGTAGCTTTCTTT. It specifies CASNQGAEKVAFF.